This T cell receptor beta chain was sequenced in a study of human T cells and chemical hapten exposure. Study-level information: Largely, small differences in pooled library volume made per-sample TCR yields vary.

A word on this clonotype: Its specificity is unknown.

Original analysis: Samples contained a median of about 96,000 TCRs, with a range of roughly 20,000 to 690,600. One entry per CDR3 protein, called by TCRdb with MiXCR from the RACE reads. These V and J calls originate from TCRdb's pipeline instead of the authors' own analysis. In the table there are under 90,000 distinct CDR3 sequences, around 8.8% of which are singletons. Described time point: patch test 2, 6 weeks after DPC sensitization. The sample's treatment: therapeutic diphenylcyclopropenone sensitization with weekly scalp DPC. Patches went on only after blood had been drawn each time. V lost 6 bases, J lost 4 bases, and 12 bases lay in between. The CDR3 is 13 amino acids. From germline, CDR1 is MDHEN and CDR2 SYDVKM. Study findings and constraints: With regard to DPC sensitization, TCRs above 1 in 1000 frequency did not change.

The clonotype originates from a woman aged 45-60 years with alopecia areata. Some clones in this sample may be carry-over from other donors' samples. This specimen was whole blood, taken in connection with sensitization to the hapten diphenylcyclopropenone (DPC). The chain uses TRBV28 and TRBJ1-1; D may be TRBD1 (6 bases). CDR3 amino acids: CASSKGRGTEAFF. In DNA, the CDR3 is TGTGCCAGCAGCAAGGGCAGGGGCACTGAAGCTTTCTTT.